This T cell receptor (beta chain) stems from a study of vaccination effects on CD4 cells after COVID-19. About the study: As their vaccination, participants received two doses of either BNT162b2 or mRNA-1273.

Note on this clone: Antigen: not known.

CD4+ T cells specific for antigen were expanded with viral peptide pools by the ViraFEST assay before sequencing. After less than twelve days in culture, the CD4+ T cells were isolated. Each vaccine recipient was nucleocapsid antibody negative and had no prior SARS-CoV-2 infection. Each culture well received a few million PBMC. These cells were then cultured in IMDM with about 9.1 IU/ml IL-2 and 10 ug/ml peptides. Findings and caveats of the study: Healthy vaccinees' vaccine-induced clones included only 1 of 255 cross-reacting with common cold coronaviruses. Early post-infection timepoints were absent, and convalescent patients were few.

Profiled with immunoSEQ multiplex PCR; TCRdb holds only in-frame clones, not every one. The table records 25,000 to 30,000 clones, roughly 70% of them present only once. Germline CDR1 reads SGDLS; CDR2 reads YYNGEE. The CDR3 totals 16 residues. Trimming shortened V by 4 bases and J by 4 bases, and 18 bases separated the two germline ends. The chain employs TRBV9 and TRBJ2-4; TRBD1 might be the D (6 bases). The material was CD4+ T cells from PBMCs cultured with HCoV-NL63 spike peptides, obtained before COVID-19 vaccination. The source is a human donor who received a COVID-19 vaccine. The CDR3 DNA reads TGTGCCAGCAGCCCGCGTCCGACAGGCGATAAAAACATTCAGTACTTC. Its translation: CASSPRPTGDKNIQYF. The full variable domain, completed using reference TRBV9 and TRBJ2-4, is DSGVTQTPKHLITATGQRVTLRCSPRSGDLSVYWYQQSLDQGLQFLIQYYNGEERAKGNILERFSAQQFPDLHSELNLSSLELGDSALYFCASSPRPTGDKNIQYFGAGTRLSVL.